A selection of T cell receptor beta chains follows, all from one sample in a study of CD8+ T cells in alopecia areata. The repertoire was sequenced with immunoSEQ multiplex PCR; TCRdb's copy has only in-frame clones and lacks some. The sample holds some 200,000 clones; around 58% are singletons and the top ten take over 9.5%. The sequencing used CD8+ T cells sorted from blood, collected at week 24, from a patient treated with tofacitinib. All receptors come from a human donor with alopecia areata. Each CDR3 is given with its conserved first and last residue. The order of the fields is CDR3 protein, CDR3 DNA, clone size, D gene, V gene, J gene. The D gene is left open where the match is weak. Clone size is shown for a subset of rows, as once, few, many or a class of expanded clone.

CDR3aa: CASSPKSGFNEQFF
CDR3nt: TGTGCCAGCTCACCCAAATCAGGATTCAATGAGCAGTTCTTC
abundance: .
d_gene: .
v_gene: TRBV18
j_gene: TRBJ2-1

CDR3aa: CASSLPSRDFTF
CDR3nt: TGTGCCAGCAGCTTACCTAGCCGGGACTTTACCTTC
abundance: few
d_gene: .
v_gene: TRBV7-9
j_gene: TRBJ2-7

CDR3aa: CASSLGGRSNQPQHF
CDR3nt: TGTGCCAGCAGCTTAGGCGGACGGAGCAATCAGCCCCAGCATTTT
abundance: .
d_gene: .
v_gene: TRBV13
j_gene: TRBJ1-5

CDR3aa: CASSPGQGGGYTF
CDR3nt: TGTGCCAGCAGTCCAGGACAGGGGGGCGGCTACACCTTC
abundance: .
d_gene: TRBD1
v_gene: TRBV6-5
j_gene: TRBJ1-2

CDR3aa: CASSPDPVSSPLHF
CDR3nt: TGTGCCAGCAGTCCAGACCCAGTCAGTTCACCCCTCCACTTT
abundance: .
d_gene: .
v_gene: TRBV13
j_gene: TRBJ1-6

CDR3aa: CASSPDAVGTEAFF
CDR3nt: TGTGCCAGTAGTCCCGACGCGGTAGGTACTGAAGCTTTCTTT
abundance: few
d_gene: .
v_gene: TRBV19
j_gene: TRBJ1-1

CDR3aa: CASSLYSLNTEAFF
CDR3nt: TGTGCCAGCAGTTTATACAGTTTGAACACTGAAGCTTTCTTT
abundance: .
d_gene: .
v_gene: TRBV27
j_gene: TRBJ1-1

CDR3aa: CASSHLRAHSYNEQFF
CDR3nt: TGTGCCAGCAGCCACCTCCGGGCTCACTCCTACAATGAGCAGTTCTTC
abundance: few
d_gene: .
v_gene: TRBV7-9
j_gene: TRBJ2-1

CDR3aa: CASSLAAEQFF
CDR3nt: TGCGCCAGCAGCTTGGCCGCTGAGCAGTTCTTC
abundance: once
d_gene: .
v_gene: TRBV5-1
j_gene: TRBJ2-1

CDR3aa: CTSSPRGTSTGNTIYF
CDR3nt: TGCACCAGCAGCCCCCGAGGGACATCTACTGGAAACACCATATATTTT
abundance: .
d_gene: .
v_gene: TRBV4-1
j_gene: TRBJ1-3

CDR3aa: CASSLPTGGIYNEQFF
CDR3nt: TGTGCCAGCAGCCTACCGACAGGGGGCATCTACAATGAGCAGTTCTTC
abundance: .
d_gene: TRBD1
v_gene: TRBV5-8
j_gene: TRBJ2-1

CDR3aa: CASSGDRVHEQFF
CDR3nt: TGTGCCAGCAGCGGGGACAGGGTACATGAGCAGTTCTTC
abundance: few
d_gene: TRBD1
v_gene: TRBV5-6
j_gene: TRBJ2-1

CDR3aa: CASSSEKTGVSYEQYF
CDR3nt: TGCGCCAGCAGTTCCGAAAAGACGGGAGTCTCCTACGAGCAGTACTTC
abundance: .
d_gene: .
v_gene: TRBV4-1
j_gene: TRBJ2-7

CDR3aa: CASSSNRGAYEQYF
CDR3nt: TGTGCCAGCAGTTCCAACAGGGGGGCCTACGAGCAGTACTTC
abundance: .
d_gene: TRBD1
v_gene: TRBV7-9
j_gene: TRBJ2-7

CDR3aa: CAWSTGRGTEAFF
CDR3nt: TGTGCCTGGAGTACGGGGAGAGGGACTGAAGCTTTCTTT
abundance: .
d_gene: .
v_gene: TRBV30
j_gene: TRBJ1-1

CDR3aa: CASSQPQHF
CDR3nt: TGTGCCAGTTCTCAGCCCCAGCATTTT
abundance: .
d_gene: .
v_gene: TRBV6-1
j_gene: TRBJ1-5

CDR3aa: CASSHTSTANSYEQYF
CDR3nt: TGTGCCAGCAGCCATACTAGTACAGCTAACTCCTACGAGCAGTACTTC
abundance: .
d_gene: .
v_gene: TRBV14
j_gene: TRBJ2-7

CDR3aa: CSANRVNEQYF
CDR3nt: TGCAGTGCTAACAGGGTGAACGAGCAGTACTTC
abundance: .
d_gene: .
v_gene: TRBV20-1
j_gene: TRBJ2-7

CDR3aa: CASSAIAGALETQYF
CDR3nt: TGTGCCAGCAGCGCCATAGCGGGGGCTCTTGAGACCCAGTACTTC
abundance: .
d_gene: TRBD2
v_gene: TRBV11-2
j_gene: TRBJ2-5

CDR3aa: CASSPQAGVMNTGELFF
CDR3nt: TGTGCCAGCAGCCCCCAGGCGGGGGTAATGAACACCGGGGAGCTGTTTTTT
abundance: .
d_gene: TRBD2
v_gene: TRBV7-9
j_gene: TRBJ2-2

CDR3aa: CASSSRGQERVGYTF
CDR3nt: TGTGCCAGCAGCTCCCGCGGACAGGAGAGGGTTGGCTACACCTTC
abundance: few
d_gene: TRBD1
v_gene: TRBV13
j_gene: TRBJ1-2

CDR3aa: CASSPDTSNEQFF
CDR3nt: TGTGCCAGCAGCCCGGACACCTCCAATGAGCAGTTCTTC
abundance: .
d_gene: .
v_gene: TRBV9
j_gene: TRBJ2-1

CDR3aa: CASSAPTGFGYGYTF
CDR3nt: TGTGCCAGCAGCGCGCCAACAGGGTTCGGCTATGGCTACACCTTC
abundance: once
d_gene: .
v_gene: TRBV9
j_gene: TRBJ1-2

CDR3aa: CASNGGTGVNSPLHF
CDR3nt: TGTGCCTCCAACGGCGGGACAGGGGTTAATTCACCCCTCCACTTT
abundance: .
d_gene: TRBD1
v_gene: TRBV30
j_gene: TRBJ1-6

CDR3aa: CASSYRDSYEQYF
CDR3nt: TGTGCCAGCAGTTACAGAGACTCCTACGAGCAGTACTTC
abundance: .
d_gene: .
v_gene: TRBV27
j_gene: TRBJ2-7

CDR3aa: CASSKLSSADTEAFF
CDR3nt: TGCGCCAGCAGCAAATTGTCCAGCGCGGACACTGAAGCTTTCTTT
abundance: .
d_gene: .
v_gene: TRBV5-1
j_gene: TRBJ1-1

CDR3aa: CASSLVGAGTGELFF
CDR3nt: TGTGCCAGCAGCTTAGTCGGGGCGGGCACCGGGGAGCTGTTTTTT
abundance: .
d_gene: .
v_gene: TRBV13
j_gene: TRBJ2-2

CDR3aa: CASSEGAGELFF
CDR3nt: TGTGCCAGCAGTGAGGGGGCCGGGGAGCTGTTTTTT
abundance: few
d_gene: .
v_gene: TRBV6-4
j_gene: TRBJ2-2

CDR3aa: CAWSYSISYEQYF
CDR3nt: TGTGCCTGGAGTTACAGTATCTCCTACGAGCAGTACTTC
abundance: .
d_gene: .
v_gene: TRBV30
j_gene: TRBJ2-7

CDR3aa: CSVGVGVEQYF
CDR3nt: TGCAGTGTTGGGGTAGGGGTCGAGCAGTACTTC
abundance: few
d_gene: .
v_gene: TRBV20-1
j_gene: TRBJ2-7

CDR3aa: CASSSNTGELFF
CDR3nt: TGTGCCAGCAGTTCGAACACCGGGGAGCTGTTTTTT
abundance: .
d_gene: .
v_gene: TRBV27
j_gene: TRBJ2-2

CDR3aa: CASSITRGLHYEQYF
CDR3nt: TGTGCCAGTAGTATAACGCGGGGTCTCCACTACGAGCAGTACTTC
abundance: few
d_gene: .
v_gene: TRBV19
j_gene: TRBJ2-7

CDR3aa: CASSRDLGDTEAFF
CDR3nt: TGCGCCAGCAGCCGTGATTTGGGGGACACTGAAGCTTTCTTT
abundance: few
d_gene: .
v_gene: TRBV4-1
j_gene: TRBJ1-1

CDR3aa: CASSSASRGRELFF
CDR3nt: TGTGCCAGCAGTTCAGCCTCCAGGGGCCGGGAGCTGTTTTTT
abundance: .
d_gene: .
v_gene: TRBV6-6
j_gene: TRBJ2-2

CDR3aa: CASSSGTGGVDEQFF
CDR3nt: TGCGCCAGCAGTTCCGGGACAGGGGGTGTCGATGAGCAGTTCTTC
abundance: .
d_gene: TRBD1
v_gene: TRBV5-1
j_gene: TRBJ2-1

CDR3aa: CASSDDPNEQFF
CDR3nt: TGTGCCAGCAGCGACGACCCCAATGAGCAGTTCTTC
abundance: .
d_gene: .
v_gene: TRBV9
j_gene: TRBJ2-1

CDR3aa: CASSLEGLNQPQHF
CDR3nt: TGTGCCAGCAGCTTAGAGGGCTTAAATCAGCCCCAGCATTTT
abundance: .
d_gene: .
v_gene: TRBV7-9
j_gene: TRBJ1-5